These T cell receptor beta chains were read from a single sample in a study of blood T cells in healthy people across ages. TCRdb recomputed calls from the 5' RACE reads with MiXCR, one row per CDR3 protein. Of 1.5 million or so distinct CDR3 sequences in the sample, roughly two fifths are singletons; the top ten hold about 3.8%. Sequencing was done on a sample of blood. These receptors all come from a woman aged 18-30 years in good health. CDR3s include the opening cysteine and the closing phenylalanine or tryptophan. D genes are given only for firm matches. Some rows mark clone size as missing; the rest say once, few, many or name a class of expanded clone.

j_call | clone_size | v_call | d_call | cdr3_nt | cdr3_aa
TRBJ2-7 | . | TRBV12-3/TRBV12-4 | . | TGTGCCGGCAGTCCCGGGGACATCTCCTACGAGCAATACTTC | CAGSPGDISYEQYF
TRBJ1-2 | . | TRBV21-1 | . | TGTGCCAGCAGCCCCCGGGACAGGCCCAACGGCTACACCTTC | CASSPRDRPNGYTF
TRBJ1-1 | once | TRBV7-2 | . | TGTGCCAGCAGCTCCAACCGGGTGGCTGCTTTCTTT | CASSSNRVAAFF
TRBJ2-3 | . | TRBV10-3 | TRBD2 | TGTGCCATCAGACCTGGGACTAGTTTTGATACGCAGTATTTT | CAIRPGTSFDTQYF
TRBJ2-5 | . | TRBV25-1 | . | TGTGCCAGCAGTGAAGTCGACCAGCAGTACTTC | CASSEVDQQYF
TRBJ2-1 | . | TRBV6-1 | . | TGTGCCAGCAGTTCCGACCTAAACAATGAGCAGTTCTTC | CASSSDLNNEQFF
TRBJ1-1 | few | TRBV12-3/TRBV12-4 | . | TGTGCCAGCAATGCTCGCACACCGGGTTGGCCCTCTGAAGCTTTCTTT | CASNARTPGWPSEAFF
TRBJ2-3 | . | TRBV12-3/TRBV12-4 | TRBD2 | TGTGCCAGCAGTTTTGGGCTAGCGGGGGCCCAAGGGAAGGTGGCAGATACGCAGTATTTT | CASSFGLAGAQGKVADTQYF
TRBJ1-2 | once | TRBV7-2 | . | TGTGCCAGCAGCTTCCGCAGGGTGAATGGCTACACCTTC | CASSFRRVNGYTF
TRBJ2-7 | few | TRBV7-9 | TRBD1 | TGTGCCAGCAGCACCAGACAGGGGGCCTACGAGCAGTACTTC | CASSTRQGAYEQYF
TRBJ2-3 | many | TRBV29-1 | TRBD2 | TGCAGCACGCGGACTAGCGGGAGGGCAGATACGCAGTATTTT | CSTRTSGRADTQYF
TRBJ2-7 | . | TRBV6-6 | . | TGTGCCAGCGGTTACTTGGGCAGGCCCGCCTCGGAGCAGTACTTC | CASGYLGRPASEQYF
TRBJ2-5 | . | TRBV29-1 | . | TGCAGCGTTGAACTTAACACAGGAGAGACCCAGTACTTC | CSVELNTGETQYF
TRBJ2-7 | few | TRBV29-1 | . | TGCAGCGTTGAAGTCGGAACTGACGAGCAGTACTTC | CSVEVGTDEQYF
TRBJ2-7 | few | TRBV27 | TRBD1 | TGTGCCAGTTTTCACTGGACAGGGCGTACCTACGAGCAGTACTTC | CASFHWTGRTYEQYF
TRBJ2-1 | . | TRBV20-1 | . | TGCAGTGCTAGAGTCCCGAAGGGGACGGCCTACAATGAGCAGTTCTTC | CSARVPKGTAYNEQFF
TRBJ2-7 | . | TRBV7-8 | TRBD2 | TGTGCCAGCAGCTTAGTGGGCGGGAGGGATATGTACAATGAGCAGTACTTC | CASSLVGGRDMYNEQYF
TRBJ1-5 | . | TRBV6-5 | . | TGTGCCAGCAGTTACTCCGGCGGGGCGGATCAGCCCCAGCATTTT | CASSYSGGADQPQHF
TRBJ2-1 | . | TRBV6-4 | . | TGTGCCAGCAGCTACTTAGCGGGGACAGGCGATGAGCAGTTCTTC | CASSYLAGTGDEQFF
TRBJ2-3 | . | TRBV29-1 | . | TGCAGCGGCGCCGGACAGACCACAGGTACGCAGTATTTT | CSGAGQTTGTQYF
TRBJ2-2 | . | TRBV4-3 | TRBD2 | TGCGCCAGCAGCCTCGGCGAGCGGGAGATCACCGGGGAGCTGTTTTTT | CASSLGEREITGELFF
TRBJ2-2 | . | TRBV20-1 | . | TGCAGTGTTAACGGAGGGCGCGACACCGGGGAGCTGTTTTTT | CSVNGGRDTGELFF
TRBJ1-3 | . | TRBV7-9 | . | TGTGCCAGCAGGCTGACAGGTCCCGGAAACACCATATATTTT | CASRLTGPGNTIYF